In its sample, the clone carrying this T cell receptor (beta chain) was seen a few times. These data come from a study of T cell responses to AZD1222 COVID-19 vaccine. The length of the CDR3 is 11 residues. Germline V gene lookup returns CDR1 PRHDT and CDR2 FYEKMQ (reference sequence). V was shortened by 10 bases and J by 2 bases, with 6 bases between the two germline ends. The assay was immunoSEQ multiplex PCR, and TCRdb's table has in-frame clones only and misses some. Of fewer than 200,000 clones listed, around 88% are singletons. The rearrangement joins TRBV13 to TRBJ2-1; D is unclear. This clonotype originated in an adult who received the AZD1222 COVID-19 vaccine. Sample: peripheral blood, taken 28 days after the second AZD1222 dose. CDR3 loop: CATGTYNEQFF. The CDR3 bases are TGTGCCACCGGTACCTACAATGAGCAGTTCTTC.